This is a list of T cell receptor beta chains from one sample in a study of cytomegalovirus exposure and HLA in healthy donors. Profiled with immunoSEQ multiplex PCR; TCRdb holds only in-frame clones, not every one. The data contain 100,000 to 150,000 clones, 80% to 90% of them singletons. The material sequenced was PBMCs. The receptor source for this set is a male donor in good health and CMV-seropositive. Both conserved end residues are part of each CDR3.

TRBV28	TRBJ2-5	CASSLLRLAGAETQYF
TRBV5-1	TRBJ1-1	CASSLAGQGMEAFF
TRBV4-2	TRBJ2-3	CASSQAGQGHTDTQYF
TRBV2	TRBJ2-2	CASRTTSNTGELFF
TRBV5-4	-	CASSSYLSSGTYEQYF
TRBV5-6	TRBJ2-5	CASSLGGRGETQYF
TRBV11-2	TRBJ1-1	CASSFPLSGANTEAFF
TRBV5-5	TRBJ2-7	CASSLAAGYYEQYF
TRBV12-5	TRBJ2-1	CASGRDRVYNEQFF
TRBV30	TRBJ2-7	CAWSVGFSGTLYEQYF
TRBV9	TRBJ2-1	CASSVSSGPAFF
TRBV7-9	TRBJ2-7	CASSYRGYEQYF
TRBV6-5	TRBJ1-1	CASRRATGLDTEAFF
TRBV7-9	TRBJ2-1	CALKSSYNEQFF
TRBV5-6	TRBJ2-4	CASRIGGNKNSQYF
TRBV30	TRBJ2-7	CAWSPTGYEQYF
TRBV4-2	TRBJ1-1	CASSQDLDSYTEAFF
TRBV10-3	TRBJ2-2	CAITQGAQGNGELFF
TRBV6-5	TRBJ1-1	CASSRGQNTEAFF
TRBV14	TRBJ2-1	CASSQGFPLTGNEQFF
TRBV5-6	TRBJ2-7	CASSLARDSLYPYEQYF
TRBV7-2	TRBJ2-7	CASSALAGVALREQYF
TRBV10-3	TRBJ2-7	CAISEGTSGLYEQYF
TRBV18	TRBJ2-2	CASSRTDSDTGELFF